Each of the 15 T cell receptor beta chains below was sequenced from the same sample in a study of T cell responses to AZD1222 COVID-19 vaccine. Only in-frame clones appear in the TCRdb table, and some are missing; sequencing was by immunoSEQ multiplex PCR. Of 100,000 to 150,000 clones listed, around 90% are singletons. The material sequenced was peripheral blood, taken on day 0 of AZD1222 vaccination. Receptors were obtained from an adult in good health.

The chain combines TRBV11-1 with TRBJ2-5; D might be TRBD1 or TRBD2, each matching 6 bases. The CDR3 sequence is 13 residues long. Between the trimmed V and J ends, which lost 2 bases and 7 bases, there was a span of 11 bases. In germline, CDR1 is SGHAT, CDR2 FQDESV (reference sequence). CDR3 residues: CASSLSGARTQYF. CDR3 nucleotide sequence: TGTGCCAGCAGCTTATCGGGGGCGAGGACCCAGTACTTC.

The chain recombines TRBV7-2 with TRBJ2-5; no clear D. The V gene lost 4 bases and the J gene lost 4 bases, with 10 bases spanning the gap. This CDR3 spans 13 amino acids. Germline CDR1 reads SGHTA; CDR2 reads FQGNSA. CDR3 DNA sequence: TGTGCCAGCAGCTCGCCGACCGGAGAGACCCAGTACTTC. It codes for CASSSPTGETQYF.

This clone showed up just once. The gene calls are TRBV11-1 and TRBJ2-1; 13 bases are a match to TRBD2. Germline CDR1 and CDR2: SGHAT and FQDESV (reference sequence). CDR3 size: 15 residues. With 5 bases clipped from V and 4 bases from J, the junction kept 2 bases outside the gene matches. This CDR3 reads CASSRTSGSYNEQFF. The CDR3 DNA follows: TGTGCCAGCAGCAGGACTAGCGGGAGTTACAATGAGCAGTTCTTC.

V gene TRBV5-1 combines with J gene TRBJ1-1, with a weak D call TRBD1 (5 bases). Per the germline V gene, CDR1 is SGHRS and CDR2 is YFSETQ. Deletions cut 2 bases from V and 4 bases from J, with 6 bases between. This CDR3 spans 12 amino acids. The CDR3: CASSFDSTEAFF. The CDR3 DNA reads TGCGCCAGCAGCTTTGACAGCACTGAAGCTTTCTTT.

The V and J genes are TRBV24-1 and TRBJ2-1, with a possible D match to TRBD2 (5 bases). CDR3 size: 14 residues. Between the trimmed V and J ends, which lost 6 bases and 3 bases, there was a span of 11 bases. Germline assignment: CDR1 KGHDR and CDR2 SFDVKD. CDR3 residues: CATSPGSGYNEQFF. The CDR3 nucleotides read TGTGCCACCAGTCCTGGGAGTGGCTACAATGAGCAGTTCTTC.

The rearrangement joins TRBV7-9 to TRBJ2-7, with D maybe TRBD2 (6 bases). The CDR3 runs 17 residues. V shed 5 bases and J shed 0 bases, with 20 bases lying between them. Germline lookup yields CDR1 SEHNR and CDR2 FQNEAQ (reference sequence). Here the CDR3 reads CASSTDGSGRSSYEQYF. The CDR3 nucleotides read TGTGCCAGCAGCACCGACGGGAGCGGACGCAGCTCCTACGAGCAGTACTTC.

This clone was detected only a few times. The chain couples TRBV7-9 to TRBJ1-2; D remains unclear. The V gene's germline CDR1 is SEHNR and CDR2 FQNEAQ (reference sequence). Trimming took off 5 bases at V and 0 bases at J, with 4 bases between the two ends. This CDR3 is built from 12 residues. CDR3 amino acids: CASSQSNYGYTF. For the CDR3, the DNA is TGTGCCAGCAGCCAGTCTAACTATGGCTACACCTTC.

The CDR3 nucleotides are TGTGCCAGCAGCGCCCGGATGTTGGGGGAACACGAGCAGTACTTC. Its protein is CASSARMLGEHEQYF. The genes are TRBV6-1 and TRBJ2-7; either TRBD1 or TRBD2 may fit D (5 bases each). The ends were cut back, 6 bases at V and 5 bases at J, with 20 bases in the middle. This CDR3 is built from 15 residues. CDR1 is MNHNS and CDR2 is SASEGT in the germline V gene.

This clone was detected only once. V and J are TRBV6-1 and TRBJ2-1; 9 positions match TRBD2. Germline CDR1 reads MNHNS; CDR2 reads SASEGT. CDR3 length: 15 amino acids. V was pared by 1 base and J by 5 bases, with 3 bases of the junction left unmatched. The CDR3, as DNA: TGTGCCAGCAGTGAAGGGGCTAGCGGGAACAATGAGCAGTTCTTC. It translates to CASSEGASGNNEQFF.

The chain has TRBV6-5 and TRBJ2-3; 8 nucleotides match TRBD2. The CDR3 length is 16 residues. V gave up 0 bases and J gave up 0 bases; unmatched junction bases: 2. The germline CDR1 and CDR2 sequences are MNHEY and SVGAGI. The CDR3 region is CASSYSASGSTDTQYF. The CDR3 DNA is TGTGCCAGCAGTTACTCCGCTAGCGGGAGCACAGATACGCAGTATTTT.

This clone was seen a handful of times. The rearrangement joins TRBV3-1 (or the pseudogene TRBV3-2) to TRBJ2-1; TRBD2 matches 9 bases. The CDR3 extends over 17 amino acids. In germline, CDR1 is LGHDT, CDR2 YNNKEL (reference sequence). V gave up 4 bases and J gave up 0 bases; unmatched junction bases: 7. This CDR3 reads CASSLGFSGSSYNEQFF. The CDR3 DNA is TGTGCCAGCAGCCTAGGATTTAGCGGGAGCTCCTACAATGAGCAGTTCTTC.

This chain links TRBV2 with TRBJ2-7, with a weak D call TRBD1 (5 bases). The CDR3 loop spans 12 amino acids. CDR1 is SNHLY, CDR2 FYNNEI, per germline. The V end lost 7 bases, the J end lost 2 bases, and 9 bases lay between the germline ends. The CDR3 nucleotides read TGTGCCAGCACTGGACATACCTACGAGCAGTACTTC. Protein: CASTGHTYEQYF. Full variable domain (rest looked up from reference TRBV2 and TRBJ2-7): EPEVTQTPSHQVTQMGQEVILRCVPISNHLYFYWYRQILGQKVEFLVSFYNNEISEKSEIFDDQFSVERPDGSNFTLKIRSTKLEDSAMYFCASTGHTYEQYFGPGTRLTVT.

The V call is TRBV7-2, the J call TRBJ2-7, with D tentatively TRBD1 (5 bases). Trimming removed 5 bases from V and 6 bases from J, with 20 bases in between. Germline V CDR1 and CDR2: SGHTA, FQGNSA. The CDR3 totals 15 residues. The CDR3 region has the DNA TGTGCCAGCAGCCCTCGCGCTGCGCTGGGGCTCGAGCAGTACTTC. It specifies CASSPRAALGLEQYF.

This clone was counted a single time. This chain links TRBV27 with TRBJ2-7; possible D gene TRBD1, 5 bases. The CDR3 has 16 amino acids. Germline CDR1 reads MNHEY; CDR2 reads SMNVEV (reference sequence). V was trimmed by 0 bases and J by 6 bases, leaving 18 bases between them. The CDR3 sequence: CASSLSGPRRTPEQYF. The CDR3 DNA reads TGTGCCAGCAGTTTATCGGGGCCCCGAAGGACGCCCGAGCAGTACTTC.

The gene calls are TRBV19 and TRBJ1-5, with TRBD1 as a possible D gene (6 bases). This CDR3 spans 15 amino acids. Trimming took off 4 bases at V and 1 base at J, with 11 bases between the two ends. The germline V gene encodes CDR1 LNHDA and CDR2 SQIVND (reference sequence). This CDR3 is CASSNTGLSNQPQHF. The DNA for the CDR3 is TGTGCCAGTAGTAATACAGGGTTGAGCAATCAGCCCCAGCATTTT.